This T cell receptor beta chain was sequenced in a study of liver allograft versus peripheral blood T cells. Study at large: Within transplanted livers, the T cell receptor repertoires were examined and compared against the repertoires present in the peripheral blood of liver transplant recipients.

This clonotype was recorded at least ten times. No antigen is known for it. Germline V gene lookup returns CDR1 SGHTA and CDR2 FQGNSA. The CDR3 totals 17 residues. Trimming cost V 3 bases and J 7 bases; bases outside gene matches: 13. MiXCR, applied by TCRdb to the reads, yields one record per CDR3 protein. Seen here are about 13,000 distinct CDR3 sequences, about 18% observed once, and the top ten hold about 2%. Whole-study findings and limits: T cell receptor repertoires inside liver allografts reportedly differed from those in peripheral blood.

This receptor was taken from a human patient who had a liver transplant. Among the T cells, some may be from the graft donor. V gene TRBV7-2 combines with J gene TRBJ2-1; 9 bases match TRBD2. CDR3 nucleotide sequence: TGTGCCAGCAGCTTTGCAGCGGGGGGTTACTCCCGTAATGAGCAGTTCTTC. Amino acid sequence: CASSFAAGGYSRNEQFF.